The sequence of this T cell receptor (beta chain) was determined in a study of glioma-infiltrating T cells. This clonotype was seen at least ten times. The antigen remains undetermined. The iRepertoire nested amplicon-rescue multiplex PCR amplified TCR alpha and beta CDR3s from RNA. Each CDR3 protein is one row after TCRdb ran MiXCR on the multiplex PCR reads. The sample records some 190,000 distinct CDR3 sequences, about 32% being singletons. Overall study findings and caveats: Only very few CDR3 sequences appeared in both tissue and blood. Tissue-blood divergence was below expectation in non-neoplastic patients, above in gliomas.

Germline V gives CDR1 DFQATT, CDR2 SNEGSKA (reference sequence). The CDR3 totals 14 residues. V was cut by 1 base and J by 1 base, with 10 bases left in between. The sample comprised glioma tissue, nonneoplastic brain tissue, or PBMCs (not recorded which). This chain connects TRBV20-1 to TRBJ1-2; D is ambiguous. The receptor comes from a human donor with low-grade glioma or glioblastoma, undergoing nonglioma brain surgery, or in good health (not recorded which). The CDR3 loop is CSARGAGINYGYTF. The CDR3 DNA sequence: TGCAGTGCTAGAGGGGCTGGGATTAACTATGGCTACACCTTC.